This T cell receptor beta chain was sequenced for a study of PD-L1 blockade in urothelial cancer. Study in general: The researchers analyzed blood 3 weeks (second dose) and 6 weeks after treatment start. Blood samples contained a median about 150,000 T cells.

Study-level points and caveats: Better survival was forecast by a pretreatment blood TCR clonality below the median.

Concerning this clone itself: The antigen remains undetermined.

This sample's time point: pretreatment peripheral blood. Libraries were prepared by immunoSEQ multiplex PCR; TCRdb keeps only in-frame clonotypes and omits some of them. In the table there are about 50,000 clones, roughly 75% of which are singletons. Germline CDR1 MGHRA, CDR2 YSYEKL. Trimming removed 0 bases at V and 6 bases at J, with 6 bases between. This CDR3 comprises 13 residues. The sample here was PBMCs, taken around atezolizumab (anti-PD-L1) treatment. The rearrangement links TRBV4-1 to TRBJ1-5; no reliable D call. This TCR was sampled from a man between 65 and 79 years old with urothelial cancer. The CDR3 loop reads CASSQDRGQPQHF. The DNA of the CDR3 is TGCGCCAGCAGCCAAGACAGAGGTCAGCCCCAGCATTTT.